What follows are 6 T cell receptor beta chains derived from one specimen sequenced in a study of CD8+CD57+ T cells in acquired aplastic anemia. Patients sequenced had flow cytometry evidence of CD8+CD57+ cell expansion. CDR3 and TCR beta VDJ profiling relied on genomic DNA as the template. In TCRdb, the reads were re-called with MiXCR into one record per CDR3 protein. This table holds 150,000 to 200,000 distinct CDR3 sequences, roughly half found once. Sequenced material: sorted CD4+, CD8+, or CD8+CD57+ T cells (not recorded which) from PBMCs. Receptors originate from a human donor with aplastic anemia.

This clonotype occurred many times. V and J are TRBV12-3 or TRBV12-4 and TRBJ1-1; D uncertain. V was trimmed by 6 bases and J by 2 bases, leaving 13 bases between them. The CDR3 contains 14 residues. The CDR3 sequence: CASSFGGSNTEAFF. The CDR3 DNA reads as TGTGCCAGCAGCTTCGGCGGGAGTAACACTGAAGCTTTCTTT.

This clonotype was counted ten times or more. CDR3 in DNA: TGTGCCAGCACCCCGGACAGGGGGACACTGTTTTTT. This codes for CASTPDRGTLFF. The rearrangement uses TRBV6-7 and TRBJ1-4; the match to TRBD1 covers 10 bases. TRBV6-7 is an ORF for which the function is uncertain. The V and J ends lost 7 bases and 13 bases, in that order; junction bases with no gene match: 6. This CDR3 has 12 amino acids.

This chain uses TRBV10-3 with TRBJ1-2; D not resolved. The CDR3 length is 14 residues. Germline CDR1 ENHRY, CDR2 SYGVKD. Trimming left V 3 bases short and J 4 bases short, with 12 bases between. The CDR3 here is CAISDRANSYGYTF. For the CDR3, the DNA is TGTGCCATCAGTGATCGGGCGAACAGCTATGGCTACACCTTC.

This clonotype was recorded at least ten times. This chain links TRBV20-1 with TRBJ2-2, with 8 bases matching TRBD1. Germline V gives CDR1 DFQATT, CDR2 SNEGSKA (reference sequence). This CDR3 spans 13 amino acids. J lost 4 bases, V lost 6 bases, and 4 bases had no gene match. CDR3 nucleotide sequence: TGCAGTGCGGGGGACAGGCTCACCGGGGAGCTGTTTTTT. It specifies CSAGDRLTGELFF.

This clonotype came up many times. This chain's CDR3 is CSAVQGTSYQPQHF. The CDR3 nucleotides are TGCAGTGCCGTACAGGGGACCTCCTATCAGCCCCAGCATTTT. The chain links TRBV20-1 to TRBJ1-5; 7 bases align to TRBD1. This CDR3 has 14 residues. Germline V CDR1 and CDR2: DFQATT, SNEGSKA (reference sequence). J was trimmed by 5 bases and V by 6 bases; bases with no gene match: 10.

V gene TRBV29-1 combines with J gene TRBJ1-6, with 7 bases aligning to TRBD1. From germline, CDR1 is SQVTM and CDR2 ANQGSEA. Trimming at V came to 3 bases and at J to 10 bases, leaving 9 bases not matched to a gene. This CDR3 has 14 residues. The CDR3 DNA is TGCAGCGTTGAGACAGGGACGGCACAATCACCCCTCCACTTT. Its protein is CSVETGTAQSPLHF.